This TCR beta chain was sequenced in a study of T cell clonality in common variable immunodeficiency. This clone was detected many times. The read ends 3 residues before the CDR3 terminus; that terminus is restored from the germline J gene. Germline V gene data show CDR1 as ENHRY and CDR2 as SYGVKD. The V and J ends lost 10 bases and 8 bases, in that order; junction bases with no gene match: 6. The CDR3 length is 12 residues. Patients and controls were mostly of Caucasian heritage. Heparinized whole blood, roughly 4.5 to 9 ml, came from each donor. The table came from immunoSEQ multiplex PCR; TCRdb's copy has only in-frame clones and leaves some out. The repertoire consists of around 60,000 clones, none detected only once.

The sequenced sample was peripheral blood mononuclear cells. The sequence was obtained from a person between 18 and 69 years old in good health. This sequence joins TRBV10-3 and TRBJ2-1; TRBD1 matches 9 bases. CDR3 region: CATRDRVDEQFF. CDR3 DNA, as far as it was read: TGTGCCACTAGGGACAGGGTCGATGAG.